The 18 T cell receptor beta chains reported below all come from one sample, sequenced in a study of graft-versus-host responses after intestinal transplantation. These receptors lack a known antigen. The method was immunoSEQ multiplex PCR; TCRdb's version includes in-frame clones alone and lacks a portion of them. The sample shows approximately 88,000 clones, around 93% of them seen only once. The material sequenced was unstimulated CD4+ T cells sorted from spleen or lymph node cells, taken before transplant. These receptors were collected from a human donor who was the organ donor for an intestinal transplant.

This CDR3 is CASSSHGVQTYEQYF. Here the CDR3 DNA reads TGTGCCAGCAGCTCCCATGGGGTACAGACCTACGAGCAGTACTTC. V and J are TRBV28 and TRBJ2-7; the D is unclear. Trimming left V 6 bases short and J 2 bases short, with 17 bases between. CDR3 length: 15 residues. CDR1 and CDR2 from the germline V gene are MDHEN and SYDVKM.

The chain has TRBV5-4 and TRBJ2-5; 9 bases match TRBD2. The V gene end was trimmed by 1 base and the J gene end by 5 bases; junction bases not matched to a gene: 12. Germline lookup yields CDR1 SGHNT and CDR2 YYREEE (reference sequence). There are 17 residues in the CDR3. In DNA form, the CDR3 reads TGTGCCAGCAGCTTGTGGATCGGCGGGGGGGCCGGTGAGACCCAGTACTTC. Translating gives CASSLWIGGGAGETQYF.

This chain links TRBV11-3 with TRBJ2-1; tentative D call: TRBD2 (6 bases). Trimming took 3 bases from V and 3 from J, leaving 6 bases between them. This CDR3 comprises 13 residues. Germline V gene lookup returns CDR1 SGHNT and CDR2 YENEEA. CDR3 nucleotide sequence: TGTGCCAGCAGCTTCGGGGGCTACAATGAGCAGTTCTTC. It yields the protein CASSFGGYNEQFF.

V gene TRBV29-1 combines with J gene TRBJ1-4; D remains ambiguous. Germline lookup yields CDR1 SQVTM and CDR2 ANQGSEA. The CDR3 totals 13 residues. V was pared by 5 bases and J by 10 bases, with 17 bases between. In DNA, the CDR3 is TGCAGCGTTAGACCCCAGGAGGGTGGAAAACTGTTTTTT. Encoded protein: CSVRPQEGGKLFF.

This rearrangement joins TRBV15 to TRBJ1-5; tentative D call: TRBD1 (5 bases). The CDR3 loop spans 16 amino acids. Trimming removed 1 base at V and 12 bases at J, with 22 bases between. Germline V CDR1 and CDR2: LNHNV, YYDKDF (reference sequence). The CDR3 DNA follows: TGTGCCACCAGCAGAGCGATGGGGACCCCTCCGCCGCGCCAGCATTTT. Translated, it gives CATSRAMGTPPPRQHF.

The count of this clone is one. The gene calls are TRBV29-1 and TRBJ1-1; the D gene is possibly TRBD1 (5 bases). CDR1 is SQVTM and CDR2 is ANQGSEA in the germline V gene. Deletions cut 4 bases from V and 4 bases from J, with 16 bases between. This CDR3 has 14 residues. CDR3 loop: CSVVFGGSGTEAFF. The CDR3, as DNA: TGCAGCGTTGTGTTCGGGGGATCGGGCACTGAAGCTTTCTTT.

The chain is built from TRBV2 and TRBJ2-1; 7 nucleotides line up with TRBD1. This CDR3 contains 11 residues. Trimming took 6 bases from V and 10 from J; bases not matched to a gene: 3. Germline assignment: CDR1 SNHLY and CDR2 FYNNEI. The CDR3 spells CASRTRGEQFF. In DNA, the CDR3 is TGTGCCAGCAGGACCAGGGGGGAGCAGTTCTTC.

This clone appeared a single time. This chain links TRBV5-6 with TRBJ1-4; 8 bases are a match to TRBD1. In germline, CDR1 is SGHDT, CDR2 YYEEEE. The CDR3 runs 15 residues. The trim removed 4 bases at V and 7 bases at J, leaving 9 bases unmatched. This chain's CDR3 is CASSERTGRREKLFF. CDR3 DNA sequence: TGTGCCAGCAGCGAACGGACAGGGCGGCGTGAAAAACTGTTTTTT.

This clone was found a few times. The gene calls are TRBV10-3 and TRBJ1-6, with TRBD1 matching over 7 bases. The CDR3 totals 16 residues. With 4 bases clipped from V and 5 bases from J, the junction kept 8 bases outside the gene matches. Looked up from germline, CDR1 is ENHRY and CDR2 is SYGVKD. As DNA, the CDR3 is TGTGCCATCAGTGCCCTAGGACAGGTTAATAATTCACCCCTCCACTTT. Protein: CAISALGQVNNSPLHF.

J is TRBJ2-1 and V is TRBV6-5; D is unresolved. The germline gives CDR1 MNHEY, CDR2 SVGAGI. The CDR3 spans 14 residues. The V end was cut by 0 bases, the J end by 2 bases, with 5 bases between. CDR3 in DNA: TGTGCCAGCAGTTACTCTAGCACCTACAATGAGCAGTTCTTC. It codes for CASSYSSTYNEQFF.

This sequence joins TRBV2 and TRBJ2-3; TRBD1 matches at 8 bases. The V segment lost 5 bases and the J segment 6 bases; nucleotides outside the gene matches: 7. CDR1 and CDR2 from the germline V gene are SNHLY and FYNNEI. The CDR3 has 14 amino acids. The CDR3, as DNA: TGTGCCAGCAGTCCACAGGGGGGTGGGGATACGCAGTATTTT. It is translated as CASSPQGGGDTQYF.

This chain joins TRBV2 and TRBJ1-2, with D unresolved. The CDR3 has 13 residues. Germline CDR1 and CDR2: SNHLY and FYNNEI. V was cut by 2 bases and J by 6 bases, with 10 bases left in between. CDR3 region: CASSEWAINGYTF. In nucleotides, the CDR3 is TGTGCCAGCAGTGAATGGGCGATTAATGGCTACACCTTC.

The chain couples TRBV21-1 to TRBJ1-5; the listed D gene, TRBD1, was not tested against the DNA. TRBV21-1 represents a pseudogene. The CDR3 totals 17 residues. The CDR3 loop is CASSKELKTGLNQPQHF. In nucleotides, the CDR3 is TGTGCCAGCAGCAAAGAACTAAAGACAGGGCTAAATCAGCCCCAGCATTTT.

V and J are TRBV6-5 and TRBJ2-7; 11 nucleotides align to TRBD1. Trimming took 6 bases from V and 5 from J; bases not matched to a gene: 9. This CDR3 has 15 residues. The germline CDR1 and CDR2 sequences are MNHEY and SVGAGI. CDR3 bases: TGTGCCAGCAGCCAGATCAGGACAGGGGGCGACGAGCAGTACTTC. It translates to CASSQIRTGGDEQYF.

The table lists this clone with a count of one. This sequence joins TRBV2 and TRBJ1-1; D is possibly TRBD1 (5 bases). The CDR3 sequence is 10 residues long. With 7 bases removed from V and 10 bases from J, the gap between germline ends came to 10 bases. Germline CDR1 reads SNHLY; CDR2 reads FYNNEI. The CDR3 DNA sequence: TGTGCCAGCAATAGGGACTCAGCTTTCTTT. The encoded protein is CASNRDSAFF.

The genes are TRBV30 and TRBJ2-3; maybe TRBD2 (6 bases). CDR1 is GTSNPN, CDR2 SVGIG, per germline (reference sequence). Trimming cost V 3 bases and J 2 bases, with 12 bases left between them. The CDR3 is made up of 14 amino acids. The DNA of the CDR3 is TGTGCCTGGAGCGGGGGAAGACCCACAGATACGCAGTATTTT. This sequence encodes CAWSGGRPTDTQYF. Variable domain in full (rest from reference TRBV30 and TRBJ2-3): SQTIHQWPATLVQPVGSPLSLECTVEGTSNPNLYWYRQAAGRGLQLLFYSVGIGQISSEVPQNLSASRPQDRQFILSSKKLLLSDSGFYLCAWSGGRPTDTQYFGPGTRLTVL.

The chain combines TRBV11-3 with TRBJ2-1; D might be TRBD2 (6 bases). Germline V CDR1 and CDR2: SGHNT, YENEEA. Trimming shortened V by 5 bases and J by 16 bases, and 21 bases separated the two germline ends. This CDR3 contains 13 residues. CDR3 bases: TGTGCCAGCAGCCCCTGGGAGGACTATCTTCTCTTCTTC. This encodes CASSPWEDYLLFF.

CDR3 residues: CASNPQGFETQYF. The CDR3 nucleotides read TGTGCCAGCAACCCACAGGGTTTTGAGACCCAGTACTTC. This chain uses TRBV28 with TRBJ2-5; possible D gene TRBD1, 6 bases. The V end was cut by 7 bases, the J end by 5 bases, with 14 bases between. The CDR3 has 13 amino acids. Looked up from germline, CDR1 is MDHEN and CDR2 is SYDVKM.